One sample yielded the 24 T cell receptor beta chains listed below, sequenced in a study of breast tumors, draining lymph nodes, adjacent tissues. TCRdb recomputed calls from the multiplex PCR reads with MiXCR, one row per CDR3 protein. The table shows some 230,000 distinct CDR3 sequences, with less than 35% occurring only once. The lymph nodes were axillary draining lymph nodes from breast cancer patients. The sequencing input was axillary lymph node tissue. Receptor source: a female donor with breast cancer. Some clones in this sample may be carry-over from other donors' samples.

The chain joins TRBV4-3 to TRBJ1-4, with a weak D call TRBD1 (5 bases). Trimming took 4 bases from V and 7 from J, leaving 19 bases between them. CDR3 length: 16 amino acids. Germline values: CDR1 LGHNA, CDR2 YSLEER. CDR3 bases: TGCGCCAGCAGCCGAGATCAAGGGGTTGGTAGTGAAAAACTGTTTTTT. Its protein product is CASSRDQGVGSEKLFF.

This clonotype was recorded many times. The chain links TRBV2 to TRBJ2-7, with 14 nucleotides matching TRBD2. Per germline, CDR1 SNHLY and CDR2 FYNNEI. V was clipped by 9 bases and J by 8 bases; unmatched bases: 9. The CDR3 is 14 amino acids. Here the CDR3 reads CARSPGLAGVQQYF. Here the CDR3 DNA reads TGTGCCAGGTCTCCGGGACTAGCGGGAGTTCAGCAGTACTTC. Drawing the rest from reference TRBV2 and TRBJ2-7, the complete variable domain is EPEVTQTPSHQVTQMGQEVILRCVPISNHLYFYWYRQILGQKVEFLVSFYNNEISEKSEIFDDQFSVERPDGSNFTLKIRSTKLEDSAMYFCARSPGLAGVQQYFGPGTRLTVT.

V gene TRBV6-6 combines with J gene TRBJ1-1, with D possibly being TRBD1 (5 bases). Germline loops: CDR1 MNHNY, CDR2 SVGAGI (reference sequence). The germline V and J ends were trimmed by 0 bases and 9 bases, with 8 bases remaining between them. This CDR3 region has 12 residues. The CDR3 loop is CASSYSRDQAFF. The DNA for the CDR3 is TGTGCCAGCAGTTACTCAAGGGACCAAGCTTTCTTT.

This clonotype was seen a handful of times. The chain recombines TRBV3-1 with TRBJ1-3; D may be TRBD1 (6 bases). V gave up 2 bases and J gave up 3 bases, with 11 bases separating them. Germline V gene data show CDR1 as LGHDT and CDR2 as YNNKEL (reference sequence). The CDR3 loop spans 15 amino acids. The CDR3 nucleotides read TGTGCCAGCAGCCAACTACAGGGTTTTGGAAACACCATATATTTT. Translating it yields CASSQLQGFGNTIYF.

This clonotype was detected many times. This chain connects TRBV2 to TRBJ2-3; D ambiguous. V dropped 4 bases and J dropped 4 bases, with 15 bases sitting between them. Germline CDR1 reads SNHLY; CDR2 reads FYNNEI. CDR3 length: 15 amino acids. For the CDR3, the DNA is TGTGCCAGCAGTGGTGTTAGCACGTCTTCAGATACGCAGTATTTT. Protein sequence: CASSGVSTSSDTQYF. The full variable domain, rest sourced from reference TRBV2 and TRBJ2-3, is EPEVTQTPSHQVTQMGQEVILRCVPISNHLYFYWYRQILGQKVEFLVSFYNNEISEKSEIFDDQFSVERPDGSNFTLKIRSTKLEDSAMYFCASSGVSTSSDTQYFGPGTRLTVL.

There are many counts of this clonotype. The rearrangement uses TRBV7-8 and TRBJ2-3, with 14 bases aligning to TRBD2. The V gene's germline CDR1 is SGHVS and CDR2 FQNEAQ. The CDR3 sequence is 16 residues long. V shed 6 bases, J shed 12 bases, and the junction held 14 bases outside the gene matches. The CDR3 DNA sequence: TGTGCCAGCAGTCCGACTAGCGGGGGGGCGCACTCCTATCAGTATTTT. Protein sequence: CASSPTSGGAHSYQYF.

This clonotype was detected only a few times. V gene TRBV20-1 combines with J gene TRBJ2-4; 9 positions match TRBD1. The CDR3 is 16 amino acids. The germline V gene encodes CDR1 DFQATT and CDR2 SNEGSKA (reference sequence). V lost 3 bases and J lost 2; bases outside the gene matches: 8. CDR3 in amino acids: CSASEYRGRTKNIQYF. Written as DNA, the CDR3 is TGCAGTGCTAGTGAATACAGGGGGCGGACCAAAAACATTCAGTACTTC.

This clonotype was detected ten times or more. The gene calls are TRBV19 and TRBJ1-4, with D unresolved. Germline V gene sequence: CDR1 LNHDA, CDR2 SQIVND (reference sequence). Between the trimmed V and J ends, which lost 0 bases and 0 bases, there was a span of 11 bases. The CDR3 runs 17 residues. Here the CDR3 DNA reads TGTGCCAGTAGTATAGAGCGGCACCCTGCAACTAATGAAAAACTGTTTTTT. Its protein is CASSIERHPATNEKLFF. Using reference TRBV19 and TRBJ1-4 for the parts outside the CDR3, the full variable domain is DGGITQSPKYLFRKEGQNVTLSCEQNLNHDAMYWYRQDPGQGLRLIYYSQIVNDFQKGDIAEGYSVSREKKESFPLTVTSAQKNPTAFYLCASSIERHPATNEKLFFGSGTQLSVL.

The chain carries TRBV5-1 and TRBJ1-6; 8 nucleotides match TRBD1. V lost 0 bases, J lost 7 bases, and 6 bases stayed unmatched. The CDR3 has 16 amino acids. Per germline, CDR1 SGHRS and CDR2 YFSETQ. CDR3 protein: CASSLAAQGANSPLHF. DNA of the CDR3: TGCGCCAGCAGCTTGGCCGCGCAGGGGGCGAATTCACCCCTCCACTTT.

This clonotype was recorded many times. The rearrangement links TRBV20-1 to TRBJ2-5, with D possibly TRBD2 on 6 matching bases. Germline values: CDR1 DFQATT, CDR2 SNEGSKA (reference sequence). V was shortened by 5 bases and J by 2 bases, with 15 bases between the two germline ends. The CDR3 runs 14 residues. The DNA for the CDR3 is TGCAGTGCTGAGACGGCGGGGCGACAAGAGACCCAGTACTTC. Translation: CSAETAGRQETQYF.

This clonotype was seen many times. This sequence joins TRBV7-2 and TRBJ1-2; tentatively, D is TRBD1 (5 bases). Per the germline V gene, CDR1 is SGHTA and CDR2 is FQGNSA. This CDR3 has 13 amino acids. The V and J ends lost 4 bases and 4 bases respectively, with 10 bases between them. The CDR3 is CASSSGILYGYTF. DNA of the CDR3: TGTGCCAGCAGCTCAGGGATTCTCTATGGCTACACCTTC.

The chain's CDR3 is CATSGSGGSRPQHF. The CDR3 nucleotides are TGTGCCACCAGTGGTAGTGGGGGCTCTCGGCCCCAGCATTTT. The chain uses TRBV24-1 and TRBJ1-5; a possible D gene is TRBD1 (6 bases). The CDR3 totals 14 residues. V dropped 5 bases and J dropped 9 bases, with 16 bases sitting between them. CDR1 and CDR2 from the germline V gene are KGHDR and SFDVKD.

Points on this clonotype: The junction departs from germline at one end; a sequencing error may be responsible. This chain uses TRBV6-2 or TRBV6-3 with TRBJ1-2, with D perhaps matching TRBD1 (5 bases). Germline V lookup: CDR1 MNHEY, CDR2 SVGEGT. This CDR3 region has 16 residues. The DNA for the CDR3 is TGTGCCAGCACTTACCTAGCCCAGAGAGGGGACTATGGCTACACCTTC. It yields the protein CASTYLAQRGDYGYTF.

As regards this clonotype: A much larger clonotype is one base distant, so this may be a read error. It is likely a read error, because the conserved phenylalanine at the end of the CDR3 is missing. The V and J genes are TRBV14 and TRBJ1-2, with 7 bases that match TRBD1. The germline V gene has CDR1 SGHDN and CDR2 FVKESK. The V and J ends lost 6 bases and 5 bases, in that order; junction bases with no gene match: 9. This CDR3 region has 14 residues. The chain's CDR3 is CASRQTGREYGYTL. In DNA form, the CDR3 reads TGTGCCAGCAGGCAGACAGGGCGGGAATATGGCTACACCCTC.

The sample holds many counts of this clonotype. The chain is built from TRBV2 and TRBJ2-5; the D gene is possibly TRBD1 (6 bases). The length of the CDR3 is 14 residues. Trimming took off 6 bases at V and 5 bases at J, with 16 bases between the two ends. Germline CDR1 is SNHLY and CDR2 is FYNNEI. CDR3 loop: CASRRQGSTETQYF. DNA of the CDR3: TGTGCCAGCAGAAGGCAGGGGAGTACGGAGACCCAGTACTTC.

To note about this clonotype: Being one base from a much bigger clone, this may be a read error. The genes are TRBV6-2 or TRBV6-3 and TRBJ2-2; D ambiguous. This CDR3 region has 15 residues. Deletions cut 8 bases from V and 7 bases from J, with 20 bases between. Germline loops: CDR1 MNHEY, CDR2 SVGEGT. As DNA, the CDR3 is TGTGCCAGCGCGCACTCCCTCACTTCCATCGGGGAGCTGTTTTTT. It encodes CASAHSLTSIGELFF.

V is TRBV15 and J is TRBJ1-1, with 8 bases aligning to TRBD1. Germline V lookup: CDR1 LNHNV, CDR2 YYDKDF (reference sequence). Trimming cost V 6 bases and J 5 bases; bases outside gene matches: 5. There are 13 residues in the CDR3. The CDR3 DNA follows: TGTGCCACCAGGCACAGGGGGGGAACTGAAGCTTTCTTT. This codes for CATRHRGGTEAFF. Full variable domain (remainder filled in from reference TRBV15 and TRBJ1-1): DAMVIQNPRYQVTQFGKPVTLSCSQTLNHNVMYWYQQKSSQAPKLLFHYYDKDFNNEADTPDNFQSRRPNTSFCFLDIRSPGLGDTAMYLCATRHRGGTEAFFGQGTRLTVV.

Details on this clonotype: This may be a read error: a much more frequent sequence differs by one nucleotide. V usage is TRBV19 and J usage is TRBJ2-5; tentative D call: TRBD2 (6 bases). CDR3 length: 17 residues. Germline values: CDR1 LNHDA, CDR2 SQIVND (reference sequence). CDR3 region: CASSIGGIGGYQETQCF. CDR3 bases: TGTGCCAGTAGTATAGGGGGGATAGGAGGGTACCAAGAGACCCAGTGCTTC.

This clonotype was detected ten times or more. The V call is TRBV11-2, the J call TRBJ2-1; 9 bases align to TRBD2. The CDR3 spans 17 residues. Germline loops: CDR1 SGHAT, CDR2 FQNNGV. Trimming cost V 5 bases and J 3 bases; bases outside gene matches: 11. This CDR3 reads CASSPLAGEIGYNEQFF. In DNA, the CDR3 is TGTGCCAGCAGCCCCTTAGCGGGAGAAATCGGCTACAATGAGCAGTTCTTC.

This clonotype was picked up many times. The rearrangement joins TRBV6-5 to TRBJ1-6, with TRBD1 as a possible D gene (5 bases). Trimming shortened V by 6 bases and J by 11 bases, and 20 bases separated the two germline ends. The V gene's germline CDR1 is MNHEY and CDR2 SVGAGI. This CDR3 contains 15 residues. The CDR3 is CASSNKFGGRTPLHF. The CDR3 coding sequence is TGTGCCAGCAGCAATAAATTTGGGGGACGGACACCCCTCCACTTT.

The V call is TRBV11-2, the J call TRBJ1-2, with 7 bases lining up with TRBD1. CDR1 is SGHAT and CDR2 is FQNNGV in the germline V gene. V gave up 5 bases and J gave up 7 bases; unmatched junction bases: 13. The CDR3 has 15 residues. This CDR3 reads CASSPQAHRGGGYTF. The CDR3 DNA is TGTGCCAGCAGCCCCCAGGCTCACAGGGGAGGTGGCTACACCTTC.

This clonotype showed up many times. The CDR3 DNA reads TGTGCCAGTAAAATAAGGTCGGGTGGCTACACCTTC. Protein sequence: CASKIRSGGYTF. This rearrangement joins TRBV19 to TRBJ1-2, with D hard to call. The germline CDR1 and CDR2 sequences are LNHDA and SQIVND (reference sequence). With 7 bases removed from V and 7 bases from J, the gap between germline ends came to 13 bases. The CDR3 totals 12 residues.

CDR3 residues: CASSLGAGGKQYF. As DNA, the CDR3 is TGTGCCAGCAGCTTAGGAGCGGGAGGGAAGCAGTACTTC. This chain uses TRBV7-2 with TRBJ2-7; TRBD2 agrees at 10 bases. Germline V gene sequence: CDR1 SGHTA, CDR2 FQGNSA. J lost 8 bases, V lost 1 base, and 2 bases had no gene match. This CDR3 contains 13 residues.

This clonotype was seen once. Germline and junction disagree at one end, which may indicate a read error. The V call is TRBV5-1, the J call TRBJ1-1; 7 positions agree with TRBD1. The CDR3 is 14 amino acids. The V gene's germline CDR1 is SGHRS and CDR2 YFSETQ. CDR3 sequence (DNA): TGCACCAGCAGCTTAGAACAGGGGTCGGCTGAAGCTTTCTTT. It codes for CTSSLEQGSAEAFF.